The following is a TCR beta chain sequence with its context. Only in-frame clones appear in the TCRdb table, and some are missing; sequencing was by immunoSEQ multiplex PCR. The sample has 350,000 to 450,000 clones; 75% to 95% are singletons. The data belong to a study of control samples from healthy donors and cancer patients. V shed 6 bases, J shed 0 bases, and the junction held 8 bases outside the gene matches. CDR3 size: 17 residues. The germline CDR1 and CDR2 sequences are MDHEN and SYDVKM. Sequenced sample: PBMCs. The TCR sequence derives from a man aged 35 to 55 with head and neck cancer. The J gene is TRBJ1-6, the V gene TRBV28, with 7 bases aligning to TRBD1. The CDR3, as DNA: TGTGCCAGCAGAAGACAGGGCTATAGCTCCTATAATTCACCCCTCCACTTT. Translated: CASRRQGYSSYNSPLHF. The full variable domain, with the rest looked up from reference TRBV28 and TRBJ1-6, is DVKVTQSSRYLVKRTGEKVFLECVQDMDHENMFWYRQDPGLGLRLIYFSYDVKMKEKGDIPEGYSVSREKKERFSLILESASTNQTSMYLCASRRQGYSSYNSPLHFGNGTRLTVT.